This T cell receptor (beta chain) originates from a study of PD-1 blockade in mismatch repair-deficient tumors. Study outcomes and limitations: Rapid post-treatment expansion, then contraction, generally preceding radiologic response, marked tumor-resident clones.

Mismatch repair deficiency was confirmed in all patients, by PCR or immunohistochemistry. This clone was found once. Its antigen remains unidentified. Only in-frame clones appear in the TCRdb table, and some are missing; sequencing was by immunoSEQ multiplex PCR. In the table there are about 25,000 clones, approximately 84% of which are singletons. The sequence was collected from an adult with mismatch repair-deficient cancer. The sequencing used PBMCs, collected before pembrolizumab treatment.

The CDR3 is CASSRLALGPETQYF. The DNA for the CDR3 is TGTGCCAGCAGTCGACTAGCTTTAGGGCCAGAGACCCAGTACTTC. The V gene is TRBV28, the J gene TRBJ2-5, with 7 bases matching TRBD2. CDR3 length equals 15 residues. Germline lookup yields CDR1 MDHEN and CDR2 SYDVKM. Trimming at V came to 5 bases and at J to 4 bases, leaving 10 bases not matched to a gene.